This TCR beta chain was documented in a study of metastatic and nonmetastatic thyroid tumors. The overall study: Patients with malignant and benign thyroid disease provided blood and tumor or nodule tissue, whose repertoires were compared.

The CDR3 loop spans 17 amino acids. In germline, CDR1 is LGHNA, CDR2 YNFKEQ. V gave up 1 base and J gave up 8 bases; unmatched junction bases: 14. Overall study findings and caveats: In blood and tumor, TCR beta diversity was reportedly significantly higher in malignant thyroid tumors than in benign nodules.

Original processing notes: A classifier for distant metastasis in papillary thyroid cancer was constructed using CDR3 differences observed across clinicopathological groups. With MiXCR, TCRdb reprocessed the PCR reads. TCRdb, not the original authors, processed these V and J calls. This sample has tens of thousands of clones, with 17% found just once. Treatment of any kind had been given to no patient before thyroid surgery. This clone has a count of ten or more. Its antigen is not known. This chain links TRBV4-2 with TRBJ2-1, with 7 bases identical to TRBD2. The sequence came from a female donor with papillary thyroid cancer or a benign thyroid nodule (not recorded which). Some clones in this sample may be carry-over from other donors' samples. Sequences were obtained from blood. In DNA form, the CDR3 reads TGTGCCAGCAGCCAAGCGACGGGAGGAAAGACGGGCGATGAGCAGTTCTTC. Translating it yields CASSQATGGKTGDEQFF.